The subject of this entry is one TCR beta chain. This clone's antigen is unknown. Base qualities are not provided; no much larger clone lies one nucleotide away. This sample also contains other DNA sequences that code for the same CDR3. Each donor gave one peripheral blood draw, averaging approximately 120 mL, which was collected into heparinised tubes. Naive, central memory, regulatory and stem cell-like memory CD4+ T cells were sorted on a BD FACSAria II using a panel including CD45RO, CCR7, CD25, CD127, CD95 and CD27. Every sorted population had a purity above 95%. Right away, PBMCs were isolated by Lymphoprep density gradient centrifugation and were stained directly, with no culture step. To minimize batch effects, samples were stained and sorted in pairs, one healthy donor with one patient per experiment. The sample originates from a study of beta chain features in type 1 diabetes (dated by TCRdb to 2016 to 2018). About the full investigation: Mean age, gender distribution, total cell number and subset yield did not differ between patients and healthy donors. In the study, TCRB repertoires of sorted circulating CD4+ T cell subsets from recently diagnosed type 1 diabetes patients were compared with those of matched healthy donors. Regulatory and stem cell-like memory subsets were obtained from only 8 patients and about eight healthy donors, while naive and central memory subsets were obtained from all 30 or so donors. A total of approximately 100,000,000 sorted cells were examined across all samples, and the number of cells per subset was strongly correlated with RNA yield. Study-level results and caveats: Naive, central memory and regulatory TCRB repertoires appeared to be more alike among patients than among healthy donors. In all four CD4+ subsets, TCRB CDR3 length was moderately but significantly shorter in type 1 diabetes patients. At VDJ recombination sites, type 1 diabetes patients had fewer insertions and more deleted nucleotides, which implies abnormalities in thymic rearrangement. Because cDNA rather than genomic DNA was sequenced, highly expressing activated cells could have been over-represented, although no difference in activation and CD3 levels was found between groups. Because small numbers of individuals were included in the HLA sub-analyses, any influence of HLA type on TCRB rearrangement was left unresolved. Shorter templates might be favored by PCR, yet because patient and control samples were amplified and corrected together, any such skew would affect both groups equally.

The CDR3 contains 13 residues, cysteine and phenylalanine counted. The read is trimmed to its CDR3 DNA, 39 bases read in frame from base 1. V is pruned by 6 bases and J by 1 base, leaving 0 bases of the junction without a gene match. The germline V gene (reference sequence) yields LNHDA for CDR1 and SQIVND for CDR2. All of the isolated RNA was reverse transcribed with the High Capacity cDNA Reverse Transcription Kit, so expressed TCRB transcripts were sequenced. Deep immunoSEQ sequencing was performed on naive, central memory and regulatory T cell samples, with an average of roughly 3.5 million total reads per sample. Sorted cells were lysed in RLT buffer and RNA was extracted with DNase-treated RNeasy Micro or Mini kits, depending on cell number. To prevent cross-contamination, each cell subset was processed individually, whereas patient and healthy donor samples were processed jointly. The immunoSEQ multiplex PCR was used to amplify TCRB sequences from cDNA, generating 87-bp fragments that spanned the CDR3 region. Sequencing of the amplicons was done on the Illumina HiSeq platform. Per the source publication's procedure: Synthetic template baselines were used to correct PCR bias computationally, reads within Hamming distance 2 were collapsed, and singletons that could not be merged were discarded. Reads were aligned against IMGT so that V, D and J genes, CDR3 length and insertions or deletions at six rearrangement sites could be assigned. Within each subset, clonotype counts were normalized to the number of sorted cells before true diversity and Gini coefficients were calculated with the tcR R package. The overlap coefficient, calculated on TCRB nucleotide sequences, was used to measure repertoire sharing. Here the immuneACCESS table is served through TCRdb, limited to in-frame sequences with V and J called. Missing clones are a known gap in these copies; in checked studies unresolved V genes cover under half, and the rest lacks a known reason. V and J calls and clone size are copied from that table; D and trimming were computed from the DNA. In this sample the table shows 150,000 to 180,000 clones, 11% of which occur a single time. The ten largest clones take up around 2% of the sample.

Input material: central memory CD4+ T cells from blood. The TCR sequence derives from a man between 18 and 29 years old in good health. In this chain, TRBV19 is recombined with TRBJ1-1, and 9 bases in between align with TRBD1. The DNA sequence is TGTGCCAGTAGGGGACAGGGGAACACTGAAGCTTTCTTT. Translated, this is CASRGQGNTEAFF.